The entry below describes one TCR beta chain. The antigen is undetermined. These data originate in a study of shared clonotypes between healthy human individuals. Overall study: CD4 naive and CD4 memory each took three plates per donor, while CD8 naive took two and CD8 memory one.

TCRdb's copy holds only in-frame clones and misses some; the assay was immunoSEQ multiplex PCR. The sample lists roughly 640,000 clones; under 80% were seen once. CDR1 is SGHAT, CDR2 FQNNGV, per germline. The CDR3 sequence is 13 residues long. Deletions cut 5 bases from V and 2 bases from J, with 6 bases between. Findings and limits, study-wide: Only blood samples were collected, and tissue repertoires likely differ. For naive CD4 cells, around 5.1% of clonotypes were shared across a handful of donors. Donors were few, which limited the genetic and exposure-history diversity represented.

The source of this sequence is a woman aged 25 to 39 in good health. V gene TRBV11-2 combines with J gene TRBJ2-2; D is ambiguous. The sample taken for sequencing was memory CD4+ T cells sorted from blood. Subset here: CD45RA-negative fraction. Written as DNA, the CDR3 is TGTGCCAGCAGCCCAGAAAACACCGGGGAGCTGTTTTTT. Protein product: CASSPENTGELFF.